Presented here are 30 T cell receptor beta chains from one specimen sequenced in a study of blood T cell repertoires in COVID-19. Some clones are missing from TCRdb's copy, which holds only in-frame ones; the method was immunoSEQ multiplex PCR. The profile shows 350,000 to 400,000 clones, 85% to 90% of them singletons. Material: PBMCs or T cells enriched from blood (not recorded which). The receptor source for this set is a young woman who had recovered from COVID-19.

V usage is TRBV6-2 or TRBV6-3 and J usage is TRBJ1-5; 7 nucleotides agree with TRBD1. Germline V gene data show CDR1 as MNHEY and CDR2 as SVGEGT. V lost 3 bases, J lost 0 bases, and 5 bases stayed unmatched. The CDR3 has 16 amino acids. The DNA for the CDR3 is TGTGCCAGCAGTTATCCACGGACAGGTAGCAATCAGCCCCAGCATTTT. It codes for CASSYPRTGSNQPQHF.

V is TRBV6-1 and J is TRBJ1-5, with a tentative D call TRBD1 (6 bases). Deletions cut 3 bases from V and 7 bases from J, with 13 bases between. Germline V gene sequence: CDR1 MNHNS, CDR2 SASEGT. The CDR3 consists of 14 residues. This chain's CDR3 is CASSEMGGPQPQHF. In nucleotides, the CDR3 is TGTGCCAGCAGTGAGATGGGGGGGCCCCAGCCCCAGCATTTT.

Only one count was recorded for this clone. The chain's CDR3 is CASSLLPGVTEAFF. The CDR3 DNA reads TGTGCCAGCAGTTTGTTGCCGGGGGTCACTGAAGCTTTCTTT. This sequence joins TRBV27 and TRBJ1-1; the D gene is possibly TRBD1 (5 bases). CDR1 MNHEY and CDR2 SMNVEV come from the germline V gene (reference sequence). V lost 3 bases to trimming and J lost 4 bases, with 12 bases between them. The CDR3 has 14 residues.

The gene calls are TRBV27 and TRBJ2-1; 9 nucleotides align to TRBD2. Unmatched junction bases numbered 16, after V lost 6 bases and J lost 7 bases. Germline lookup yields CDR1 MNHEY and CDR2 SMNVEV (reference sequence). This CDR3 is 17 amino acids long. CDR3 loop: CASSSQSRGGLGNEQFF. The CDR3 DNA reads TGTGCCAGCAGCTCCCAATCGCGGGGGGGCCTCGGGAATGAGCAGTTCTTC.

This chain joins TRBV25-1 and TRBJ2-7, with no clear D. The CDR3 is 12 residues long. V was shortened by 4 bases and J by 3 bases, with 7 bases between the two germline ends. Germline V gives CDR1 MGHDK, CDR2 SYGVNS. The CDR3 is CASSARGYEQYF. The CDR3 DNA reads TGTGCCAGCAGTGCCAGAGGCTACGAGCAGTACTTC.

The gene calls are TRBV7-9 and TRBJ1-2, with 7 bases aligning to TRBD1. Germline CDR1 and CDR2: SEHNR and FQNEAQ (reference sequence). The V and J ends lost 5 bases and 4 bases, in that order; junction bases with no gene match: 10. CDR3 size: 15 residues. The CDR3 coding sequence is TGTGCCAGCAGCGTGAGGGACAGTGCGAGCTATGGCTACACCTTC. It translates to CASSVRDSASYGYTF.

The V call is TRBV13, the J call TRBJ1-1, with 7 positions matching TRBD1. This CDR3 has 18 residues. V lost 4 bases and J lost 0; bases outside the gene matches: 14. Germline CDR1 and CDR2: PRHDT and FYEKMQ (reference sequence). CDR3 residues: CASSSIGYRGALNTEAFF. CDR3 coding DNA: TGTGCCAGCAGCTCCATAGGATACAGGGGCGCCTTGAACACTGAAGCTTTCTTT.

CDR3 sequence: CASSQGGGGTLYEQYF. The CDR3 coding sequence is TGTGCCAGCAGCCAAGGGGGCGGGGGGACCCTGTACGAGCAGTACTTC. The chain carries TRBV3-1 (or the pseudogene TRBV3-2) and TRBJ2-7, with 8 bases that match TRBD2. Germline V gene data show CDR1 as LGHDT and CDR2 as YNNKEL (reference sequence). The CDR3 is made up of 16 amino acids. The ends lost 1 base at V and 4 bases at J; junction bases unmatched: 9.

The V and J genes are TRBV2 and TRBJ2-3; 11 bases align to TRBD1. Germline V lookup: CDR1 SNHLY, CDR2 FYNNEI. CDR3 length equals 15 residues. V lost 6 bases and J lost 5; bases outside the gene matches: 7. CDR3 sequence reads: CASRGDRGWIDTQYF. In nucleotides, the CDR3 is TGTGCCAGCAGGGGGGACAGGGGGTGGATAGATACGCAGTATTTT.

The chain couples TRBV7-2 to TRBJ2-6; unclear D gene. The V end was cut by 4 bases, the J end by 2 bases, with 12 bases between. CDR1 and CDR2 (germline): SGHTA, FQGNSA. The CDR3 length is 16 residues. CDR3 sequence (DNA): TGTGCCAGCAGCTCGCCCGGGTTCGCTGGGGCCAACGTCCTGACTTTC. Its protein product is CASSSPGFAGANVLTF. Complete variable domain (other parts from reference TRBV7-2 and TRBJ2-6): GAGVSQSPSNKVTEKGKDVELRCDPISGHTALYWYRQSLGQGLEFLIYFQGNSAPDKSGLPSDRFSAERTGGSVSTLTIQRTQQEDSAVYLCASSSPGFAGANVLTFGAGSRLTVL.

CDR3 region: CAGPDERKEQIVTEAFF. The CDR3 bases are TGCGCCGGGCCCGACGAGCGGAAAGAACAGATTGTCACTGAAGCTTTCTTT. The V call is TRBV10-1, the J call TRBJ1-1; unclear D gene. In germline, CDR1 is WNHNN, CDR2 SYGVQD (reference sequence). This CDR3 spans 17 amino acids. V was pared by 11 bases and J by 4 bases, with 29 bases between.

This rearrangement joins TRBV6-6 to TRBJ1-6; 7 bases fit TRBD1. CDR3 size: 13 residues. V lost 10 bases and J lost 7; bases outside the gene matches: 7. The germline gives CDR1 MNHNY, CDR2 SVGAGI (reference sequence). The CDR3 region has the DNA TGTGCCACAAACAGGGGAAGGAATTCACCCCTCCACTTT. Translation gives CATNRGRNSPLHF.

The genes are TRBV15 and TRBJ2-5; 7 nucleotides align to TRBD2. The V gene end was trimmed by 3 bases and the J gene end by 4 bases; junction bases not matched to a gene: 8. This CDR3 has 15 amino acids. Germline lookup yields CDR1 LNHNV and CDR2 YYDKDF (reference sequence). The DNA of the CDR3 is TGTGCCACCAGCAGGTCCCGTTGGGGGGGAGAGACCCAGTACTTC. Translation gives CATSRSRWGGETQYF.

The chain combines TRBV5-1 with TRBJ2-1; 10 bases match TRBD2. V shed 0 bases and J 6 bases; nucleotides not matched to a gene: 6. Germline V lookup: CDR1 SGHRS, CDR2 YFSETQ. The CDR3 length is 16 residues. The CDR3 DNA reads TGCGCCAGCAGCTTGGAGTCAGCGGGGGGGTTCAATGAGCAGTTCTTC. Its translation is CASSLESAGGFNEQFF. Using reference TRBV5-1 and TRBJ2-1 for the parts outside the CDR3, the full variable domain is KAGVTQTPRYLIKTRGQQVTLSCSPISGHRSVSWYQQTPGQGLQFLFEYFSETQRNKGNFPGRFSGRQFSNSRSEMNVSTLELGDSALYLCASSLESAGGFNEQFFGPGTRLTVL.

This chain links TRBV11-2 with TRBJ2-2; 8 nucleotides line up with TRBD1. Per the germline V gene, CDR1 is SGHAT and CDR2 is FQNNGV. Losses at the gene ends were 5 bases for V and 1 base for J; bases not matched to a gene: 3. The CDR3 extends over 15 amino acids. The CDR3 nucleotides are TGTGCCAGCAGCGATACAGGGGGGAACACCGGGGAGCTGTTTTTT. Its protein product is CASSDTGGNTGELFF.

This chain connects TRBV27 to TRBJ1-2; D remains ambiguous. The V gene's germline CDR1 is MNHEY and CDR2 SMNVEV (reference sequence). Between the trimmed V and J ends, which lost 5 bases and 5 bases, there was a span of 18 bases. The CDR3 contains 15 residues. The CDR3 loop reads CASSPRTKAGYGYTF. As DNA, the CDR3 is TGTGCCAGCAGTCCTCGGACCAAAGCGGGGTATGGCTACACCTTC.

The chain couples TRBV5-6 to TRBJ2-1, with D unclear. V dropped 1 base and J dropped 9 bases, with 5 bases sitting between them. The CDR3 is 11 amino acids. Germline V gene lookup returns CDR1 SGHDT and CDR2 YYEEEE. The CDR3 loop reads CASSLTGEQFF. The DNA of the CDR3 is TGTGCCAGCAGCTTGACGGGTGAGCAGTTCTTC.

This rearrangement joins TRBV28 to TRBJ2-5, with TRBD2 identical over 10 bases. Losses at the gene ends were 5 bases for V and 5 bases for J; bases not matched to a gene: 8. The germline CDR1 and CDR2 sequences are MDHEN and SYDVKM. The CDR3 is 15 amino acids. This CDR3 is CASSVSGGITETQYF. In DNA form, the CDR3 reads TGTGCCAGCAGTGTTAGCGGGGGGATCACGGAGACCCAGTACTTC.

The chain is built from TRBV5-1 and TRBJ1-4, with D perhaps matching TRBD1 (5 bases). This CDR3 has 16 residues. Trimming pared 1 base from V and 8 bases from J, leaving 18 bases between. The V gene's germline CDR1 is SGHRS and CDR2 YFSETQ. In DNA, the CDR3 is TGCGCCAGCAGCTTGCCCCTGGGGGGGACGACCGAAAAACTGTTTTTT. Protein product: CASSLPLGGTTEKLFF.

The chain is built from TRBV5-1 and TRBJ2-1; D unresolved. From germline, CDR1 is SGHRS and CDR2 YFSETQ. The CDR3 sequence is 14 residues long. Trimming removed 4 bases from V and 6 bases from J, with 14 bases in between. CDR3 sequence: CASSATVARNEQFF. The CDR3 DNA is TGCGCCAGCAGCGCAACAGTCGCACGCAATGAGCAGTTCTTC. Full variable domain (missing parts from reference TRBV5-1 and TRBJ2-1): KAGVTQTPRYLIKTRGQQVTLSCSPISGHRSVSWYQQTPGQGLQFLFEYFSETQRNKGNFPGRFSGRQFSNSRSEMNVSTLELGDSALYLCASSATVARNEQFFGPGTRLTVL.

The rearrangement uses TRBV30 and TRBJ2-7; D perhaps matches TRBD1 (5 bases). Trimming cost V 0 bases and J 7 bases, with 13 bases left between them. Germline V lookup: CDR1 GTSNPN, CDR2 SVGIG (reference sequence). This CDR3 comprises 13 residues. CDR3 residues: CAWSVQAGAEQYF. The CDR3 nucleotides are TGTGCCTGGAGTGTACAGGCTGGGGCTGAGCAGTACTTC.

This sequence joins TRBV7-8 and TRBJ1-1; D gene unclear. Germline CDR1 SGHVS, CDR2 FQNEAQ. Trimming removed 1 base from V and 1 base from J, with 10 bases in between. The CDR3 contains 15 residues. The CDR3 DNA is TGTGCCAGCAGCTTAGTCCTCCCCCCGAACACTGAAGCTTTCTTT. Amino acids: CASSLVLPPNTEAFF.

The V and J genes are TRBV4-1 and TRBJ1-2, with D perhaps matching TRBD1 (6 bases). Germline assignment: CDR1 MGHRA and CDR2 YSYEKL. V lost 1 base and J 4 bases, leaving 19 bases between the germline ends. The CDR3 is made up of 17 amino acids. The CDR3 sequence: CASSQVWSDRSPYGYTF. The CDR3, as DNA: TGCGCCAGCAGCCAAGTTTGGTCGGACAGATCTCCCTATGGCTACACCTTC.

The rearrangement joins TRBV5-1 to TRBJ1-1; D possibly corresponds to TRBD1 (6 bases). This CDR3 is 13 amino acids long. Per germline, CDR1 SGHRS and CDR2 YFSETQ. Trimming cost V 0 bases and J 5 bases, with 8 bases left between them. In DNA, the CDR3 is TGCGCCAGCAGCTTGGCACAGGGAACTGAAGCTTTCTTT. Translation gives CASSLAQGTEAFF.

The chain combines TRBV30 with TRBJ1-2; D call uncertain. The CDR3 covers 15 residues. Trimming took 5 bases from V and 8 from J, leaving 24 bases between them. Germline loops: CDR1 GTSNPN, CDR2 SVGIG (reference sequence). In nucleotides, the CDR3 is TGTGCCTGGGCCGACCTATCTCAGCGTCCGAGGGGCTACACCTTC. This sequence encodes CAWADLSQRPRGYTF.

J is TRBJ1-4 and V is TRBV11-2; a possible D gene is TRBD1 (5 bases). This CDR3 comprises 18 residues. Looked up from germline, CDR1 is SGHAT and CDR2 is FQNNGV. V gave up 1 base and J gave up 0 bases, with 15 bases separating them. The chain's CDR3 is CASSLGRGGRATNEKLFF. In DNA, the CDR3 is TGTGCCAGCAGCTTAGGACGCGGGGGGAGGGCAACTAATGAAAAACTGTTTTTT.

This clone was observed a few times. The V and J genes are TRBV25-1 and TRBJ1-1; D perhaps matches TRBD1 (5 bases). V dropped 2 bases and J dropped 2 bases, with 18 bases sitting between them. Germline CDR1 reads MGHDK; CDR2 reads SYGVNS. The CDR3 runs 17 residues. The CDR3 nucleotides read TGTGCCAGCAGTGAAGGCCCCTTCAGGGTGAGAAACACTGAAGCTTTCTTT. Translation gives CASSEGPFRVRNTEAFF.

The chain combines TRBV28 with TRBJ2-1, with 9 bases aligning to TRBD2. This CDR3 contains 15 residues. The ends lost 7 bases at V and 8 bases at J; junction bases unmatched: 12. Germline V gene lookup returns CDR1 MDHEN and CDR2 SYDVKM. The CDR3 bases are TGTGCCAGCACTATTACTGGACTAGCGAAACATGAGCAGTTCTTC. It is translated as CASTITGLAKHEQFF.

The chain has TRBV18 and TRBJ1-6; D not certain. The CDR3 is 14 amino acids. Germline V lookup: CDR1 KGHSH, CDR2 LQKENI. The V and J ends lost 4 bases and 5 bases respectively, with 9 bases between them. CDR3 sequence: CASSRATNNSPLHF. CDR3 DNA: TGTGCCAGCTCACGGGCCACAAATAATTCACCCCTCCACTTT.

The chain is built from TRBV6-2 or TRBV6-3 and TRBJ2-5; 10 nucleotides align to TRBD2. Looked up from germline, CDR1 is MNHEY and CDR2 is SVGEGT. This CDR3 is 16 amino acids long. V shed 3 bases and J 3 bases; nucleotides not matched to a gene: 7. The CDR3 nucleotides are TGTGCCAGCAGTTATAGAGGTGGACTAGCGGAAGAGACCCAGTACTTC. It translates to CASSYRGGLAEETQYF.